This TCR beta chain was recorded in a study of blood T cell repertoires in COVID-19. Study information: T cells, B-cell-depleted T cells, or PBMCs provided the cDNA or gDNA that served as material.

Only in-frame clones appear in the TCRdb table, and some are missing; sequencing was by immunoSEQ multiplex PCR. The data hold 350,000 to 400,000 clones, with 85% to 90% observed a single time. With 2 bases clipped from V and 1 base from J, the junction kept 3 bases outside the gene matches. CDR3 size: 15 residues. Germline CDR1 MNHEY, CDR2 SMNVEV (reference sequence). The chain uses TRBV27 and TRBJ2-3; 7 nucleotides line up with TRBD2. The source is a man aged 18 to 35 with active or convalescent COVID-19. Sequenced: peripheral blood. The CDR3 loop is CASSLRRGGTDTQYF. CDR3 in DNA: TGTGCCAGCAGTTTACGTCGGGGGGGCACAGATACGCAGTATTTT.